The TCR beta chain described here comes from a study of sequential checkpoint blockade in melanoma. Turning to the study itself: Patients were randomized 1:1 to nivolumab-then-ipilimumab or ipilimumab-then-nivolumab first-line. Both treatment sequences were followed by maintenance nivolumab.

In germline, CDR1 is SGHTA, CDR2 FQGNSA. There are 16 residues in the CDR3. Treatment denoted: randomized to nivolumab then ipilimumab (arm A) or the reverse (arm B). PBMC sorting kept live CD3+CD8+ cells without CD19 or CD56. Profiled with immunoSEQ multiplex PCR; TCRdb holds only in-frame clones, not every one. Among 9,500 to 15,000 clones listed, about 80% were seen once. As regards this clone: At one end, the junction sequence differs from germline, possibly due to a read error.

The chain links TRBV7-2 to TRBJ2-3, with 7 bases lining up with TRBD2. Sequenced here: CD8+ T cells sorted from blood (inferred from file names), sampled from a patient given nivolumab and ipilimumab in sequence. The sequence was collected from a human donor with melanoma. CDR3 DNA: TGTGCCAGCAGCTTAGAAATGACTAGCTACACAGATGCGCAGTATTTT. This codes for CASSLEMTSYTDAQYF.